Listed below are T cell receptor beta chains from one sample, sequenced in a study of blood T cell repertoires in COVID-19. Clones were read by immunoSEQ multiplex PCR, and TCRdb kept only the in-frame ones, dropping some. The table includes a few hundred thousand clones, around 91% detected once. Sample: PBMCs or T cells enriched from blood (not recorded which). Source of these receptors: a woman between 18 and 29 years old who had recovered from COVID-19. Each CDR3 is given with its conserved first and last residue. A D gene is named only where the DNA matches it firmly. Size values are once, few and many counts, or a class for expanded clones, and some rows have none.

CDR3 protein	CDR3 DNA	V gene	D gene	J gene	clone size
CASSLWGQQAEETQYF	TGCGCCAGCAGCTTGTGGGGCCAGCAGGCCGAAGAGACCCAGTACTTC	TRBV5-1	.	TRBJ2-5	once
CASSTRDRPYEQYF	TGTGCCAGTAGTACCCGGGACAGGCCCTACGAGCAGTACTTC	TRBV19	TRBD1	TRBJ2-7	few
CATDRNNEQFF	TGTGCCACGGACAGGAACAATGAGCAGTTCTTC	TRBV7-9	TRBD1	TRBJ2-1	.
CASSEHKFLQETQYF	TGTGCCAGCAGTGAACACAAGTTTTTACAAGAGACCCAGTACTTC	TRBV2	.	TRBJ2-5	.
CASSDHPGQGVLGTHQNTIYF	TGTGCCAGCAGTGACCACCCGGGACAGGGGGTGCTGGGGACGCACCAAAACACCATATATTTT	TRBV6-4	TRBD1	TRBJ1-3	.
CASSLDGRGSKNTEAFF	TGTGCCAGCAGCTTAGACGGGAGGGGCTCGAAGAACACTGAAGCTTTCTTT	TRBV7-9	.	TRBJ1-1	.
CASSQGRVRTEAFF	TGTGCCAGCAGCCAAGGGCGGGTACGCACTGAAGCTTTCTTT	TRBV3-1/TRBV3-2	.	TRBJ1-1	.
CASSLEVWQSNTGELFF	TGTGCCAGCAGCTTAGAGGTTTGGCAGTCGAACACCGGGGAGCTGTTTTTT	TRBV11-2	.	TRBJ2-2	.
CASSDDLQVNQPQHF	TGTGCCAGCAGTGATGATTTGCAGGTCAATCAGCCCCAGCATTTT	TRBV2	.	TRBJ1-5	.
CASSVFLPGGQETQYF	TGTGCCAGCAGTGTTTTCCTGCCGGGGGGCCAAGAGACCCAGTACTTC	TRBV2	TRBD2	TRBJ2-5	.
CASGLSSNQPQHF	TGTGCCAGCGGGCTTAGTAGCAATCAGCCCCAGCATTTT	TRBV27	.	TRBJ1-5	.
CASSSTQGPHEQYF	TGTGCCAGCAGCTCTACCCAGGGTCCCCACGAGCAGTACTTC	TRBV7-9	.	TRBJ2-7	.
CASGPGDSYEQYF	TGCGCCAGCGGCCCAGGGGACTCCTACGAGCAGTACTTC	TRBV5-1	.	TRBJ2-7	.
CASSQTQGGWEKLFF	TGTGCCAGCAGTCAGACACAGGGCGGTTGGGAAAAACTGTTTTTT	TRBV7-2	.	TRBJ1-4	.
CASSLATVGEQYF	TGCGCCAGCAGCTTGGCGACAGTAGGGGAGCAGTACTTC	TRBV5-1	.	TRBJ2-7	.
CATSDSPNQPQHF	TGCGCCACCTCGGACAGCCCAAATCAGCCCCAGCATTTT	TRBV4-1	.	TRBJ1-5	.
CASSEYRGVYVNEQFF	TGTGCCAGCAGTGAATATCGGGGGGTTTACGTTAATGAGCAGTTCTTC	TRBV2	TRBD2	TRBJ2-1	.
CASSPQTITEAFF	TGTGCCAGCAGCCCTCAGACTATCACTGAAGCTTTCTTT	TRBV2	.	TRBJ1-1	once
CASSLGPNSWETQYF	TGTGCCAGCAGCTTAGGGCCAAATTCATGGGAGACCCAGTACTTC	TRBV7-9	.	TRBJ2-5	.
CAWSEQGTDYGYTF	TGTGCCTGGAGTGAACAGGGGACCGACTATGGCTACACCTTC	TRBV30	TRBD1	TRBJ1-2	.
CASSPMTSGEQETQYF	TGTGCCAGCAGCCCGATGACTAGCGGGGAACAAGAGACCCAGTACTTC	TRBV3-1/TRBV3-2	TRBD2	TRBJ2-5	once
CASSPLDRPYEQYF	TGTGCCAGCAGCCCCCTTGACAGGCCCTACGAGCAGTACTTC	TRBV5-5	.	TRBJ2-7	few
CASRTTSGAVGGAQYF	TGTGCCAGCAGAACCACTAGCGGGGCCGTGGGGGGGGCGCAGTATTTT	TRBV27	TRBD2	TRBJ2-3	.
CASSPSDSQYF	TGTGCCAGCAGCCCCAGTGACTCCCAGTACTTC	TRBV6-5	.	TRBJ2-5	.
CASSPGLRTDTQYF	TGTGCCAGCAGCCCGGGACTTCGCACAGATACGCAGTATTTT	TRBV3-1/TRBV3-2	.	TRBJ2-3	.
CASSSDSNQPQHF	TGTGCCAGCAGTTCAGATAGCAATCAGCCCCAGCATTTT	TRBV6-5	.	TRBJ1-5	.
CASSQEQVEKLFF	TGTGCCAGCAGCCAGGAACAGGTGGAAAAACTGTTTTTT	TRBV3-1/TRBV3-2	.	TRBJ1-4	.
CASSRLKPGGRDTEAFF	TGCGCCAGCAGCCGCCTTAAACCTGGGGGGAGGGACACTGAAGCTTTCTTT	TRBV4-1	.	TRBJ1-1	.
CASRHRGNEQFF	TGTGCCAGCAGACACAGGGGGAATGAGCAGTTCTTC	TRBV27	TRBD1	TRBJ2-1	.
CASSQGGAEAFF	TGTGCCAGCAGCCAGGGGGGGGCTGAAGCTTTCTTT	TRBV14	.	TRBJ1-1	once
CASKFGGDPPGYTF	TGTGCCAGCAAATTTGGGGGCGACCCGCCAGGCTACACCTTC	TRBV7-9	.	TRBJ1-2	once
CASSPYSPRTEAFF	TGTGCCAGCAGCCCTTATAGCCCAAGGACTGAAGCTTTCTTT	TRBV13	.	TRBJ1-1	.
CASRRTSVADTQYF	TGTGCCAGCAGACGGACTAGCGTGGCAGATACGCAGTATTTT	TRBV6-4	TRBD2	TRBJ2-3	.
CSASRRGGIYNEQFF	TGCAGTGCTAGTAGGCGGGGGGGCATCTACAATGAGCAGTTCTTC	TRBV20-1	TRBD2	TRBJ2-1	.
CASSERPIAGPNTGELFF	TGTGCCAGCAGCGAAAGACCAATAGCGGGGCCGAACACCGGGGAGCTGTTTTTT	TRBV6-4	TRBD2	TRBJ2-2	.
CASSLGGQGPYEQYF	TGTGCCAGCAGCTTAGGGGGCCAGGGCCCCTACGAGCAGTACTTC	TRBV7-9	.	TRBJ2-7	.
CASSFRRGVNTGELFF	TGTGCCAGCAGTTTTCGGCGGGGGGTCAACACCGGGGAGCTGTTTTTT	TRBV27	TRBD2	TRBJ2-2	.
CASSPRGIAGAFF	TGTGCCAGCTCACCACGCGGAATCGCTGGAGCTTTCTTT	TRBV18	.	TRBJ1-1	.
CASSLVRTGDGYTF	TGTGCCAGCAGCTTAGTTAGGACAGGGGATGGCTACACCTTC	TRBV11-2	TRBD1	TRBJ1-2	.